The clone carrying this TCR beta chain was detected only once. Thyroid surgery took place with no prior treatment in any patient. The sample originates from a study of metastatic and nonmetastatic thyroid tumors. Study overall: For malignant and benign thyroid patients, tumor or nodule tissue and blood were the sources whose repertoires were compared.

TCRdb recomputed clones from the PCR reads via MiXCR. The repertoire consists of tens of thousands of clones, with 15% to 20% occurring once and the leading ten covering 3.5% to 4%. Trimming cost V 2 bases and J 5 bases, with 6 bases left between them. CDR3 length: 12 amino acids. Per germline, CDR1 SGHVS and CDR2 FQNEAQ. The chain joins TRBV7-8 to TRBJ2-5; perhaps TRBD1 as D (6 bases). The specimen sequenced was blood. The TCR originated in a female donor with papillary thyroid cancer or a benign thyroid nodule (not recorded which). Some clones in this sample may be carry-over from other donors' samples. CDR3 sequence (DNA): TGTGCCAGCAGCTTACAGGGGGAGACCCAGTACTTC. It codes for CASSLQGETQYF.